This note documents a single T cell receptor (beta chain) sequence. As yet, its antigen is unknown. DNA loading was fixed at 350 ng for all bulk PBMC samples. Clones were sequenced by immunoSEQ multiplex PCR, and TCRdb holds only the in-frame ones, with some missing. The table includes 15,000 or so clones, 90% to 95% detected once. This record comes from a study of blood T cell dynamics during melanoma immunotherapy. Study details: First-line therapy was either pembrolizumab or nivolumab with ipilimumab for metastatic melanoma. Overall study findings and caveats: The study could not tell melanoma-specific clones from general immune activation.

Germline V gene data show CDR1 as SGHRS and CDR2 as YFSETQ. Trimming removed 4 bases from V and 2 bases from J, with 18 bases in between. The CDR3 loop spans 17 amino acids. The time point: week 3, after first cycle of checkpoint inhibitor. Sequenced material: blood, taken from a patient treated with checkpoint blockade. V is TRBV5-1 and J is TRBJ2-2; possibly TRBD2 for D (6 bases). The source is a human donor with melanoma. The CDR3 sequence: CASSRTAGTPNTGELFF. DNA of the CDR3: TGCGCCAGCAGCCGCACTGCGGGGACCCCAAACACCGGGGAGCTGTTTTTT.